A selection of T cell receptor beta chains follows, all from one sample in a study of T cell responses to AZD1222 COVID-19 vaccine. The assay was immunoSEQ multiplex PCR, and TCRdb's table has in-frame clones only and misses some. This table holds roughly 100,000 clones, nearly 95% found once. The input for sequencing was peripheral blood, taken on day 0 of AZD1222 vaccination. These receptors were taken from an adult in good health. CDR3s include the opening cysteine and the closing phenylalanine or tryptophan. A D gene is named only where the DNA matches it firmly. Size tells how often a clone was seen (once, few, many) or the class of an expanded clone, and some rows leave it out.

>NA|TRBJ2-1|TRBV29-1|NA
CSVDSGEQFF
TGCAGCGTTGATAGCGGTGAGCAGTTCTTC
>NA|TRBJ2-5|TRBV18|few
CASSISREETQYF
TGTGCCAGCTCAATATCTAGGGAAGAGACCCAGTACTTC
>NA|TRBJ1-2|TRBV6-2/TRBV6-3|NA
CASSYAAVRGYTF
TGTGCCAGCAGTTACGCGGCAGTGAGGGGCTACACCTTC
>NA|TRBJ2-3|TRBV19|NA
CASRRDPSTGTQYF
TGTGCCAGTAGGCGGGACCCTTCCACGGGGACGCAGTATTTT
>TRBD2|TRBJ2-6|TRBV9|NA
CASSKTSDAGANVLTF
TGTGCCAGCAGCAAGACTAGCGACGCTGGGGCCAACGTCCTGACTTTC
>TRBD1|TRBJ1-2|TRBV14|NA
CASSQDWNTGTGHGYTF
TGTGCCAGCAGCCAAGATTGGAATACCGGGACAGGGCATGGCTACACCTTC
>NA|TRBJ1-2|TRBV7-9|NA
CASSLVGQGYTF
TGTGCCAGCAGCTTAGTAGGGCAAGGCTACACCTTC
>NA|TRBJ2-2|TRBV2|NA
CASNKGGSGNTGELFF
TGTGCCAGCAATAAAGGGGGTAGCGGGAACACCGGGGAGCTGTTTTTT
>NA|TRBJ2-2|TRBV4-1|NA
CASSQREGTGELFF
TGCGCCAGCAGCCAAAGGGAAGGAACCGGGGAGCTGTTTTTT
>NA|TRBJ1-5|TRBV4-2|NA
CASSQDGWGLNQPQHF
TGTGCCAGCAGCCAAGACGGGTGGGGATTAAATCAGCCCCAGCATTTT
>NA|TRBJ2-7|TRBV6-2/TRBV6-3|once
CASSLDSYEQYF
TGTGCCAGCAGCCTCGACAGCTACGAGCAGTACTTC
>NA|TRBJ2-1|TRBV3-1/TRBV3-2|NA
CASSQESRSLDNEQFF
TGTGCCAGCAGCCAAGAAAGTCGAAGTCTCGACAATGAGCAGTTCTTC
>NA|TRBJ2-5|TRBV6-1|few
CASSRQETQYF
TGTGCCAGCAGCCGACAAGAGACCCAGTACTTC
>NA|TRBJ2-1|TRBV4-1|NA
CASSQDRVGSGYNEQFF
TGCGCCAGCAGCCAAGATCGCGTCGGCAGCGGGTACAATGAGCAGTTCTTC
>NA|TRBJ2-2|TRBV5-6|NA
CASSSRVAGELFF
TGTGCCAGCAGCTCGCGGGTGGCCGGGGAGCTGTTTTTT
>NA|TRBJ1-4|TRBV2|NA
CASSEVGQSNEKLFF
TGTGCCAGCAGTGAAGTAGGACAGTCTAATGAAAAACTGTTTTTT
>TRBD2|TRBJ2-3|TRBV10-2|NA
CASVSGRSTDTQYF
TGCGCCAGCGTTAGCGGGAGAAGCACAGATACGCAGTATTTT
>NA|TRBJ1-3|TRBV5-5|NA
CASSLNSGAGSPNTIYF
TGTGCCAGCAGCTTGAATTCTGGGGCAGGATCGCCAAACACCATATATTTT
>TRBD2|TRBJ2-7|TRBV15|few
CATSKTSGSSYEQYF
TGTGCCACCAGCAAAACTAGCGGGAGCTCCTACGAGCAGTACTTC
>TRBD1|TRBJ1-1|TRBV7-2|few
CASSLTDRVGAFF
TGTGCCAGCAGCTTAACCGACAGGGTTGGGGCTTTCTTT
>NA|TRBJ1-4|TRBV28|NA
CASKAVNEKLFF
TGTGCCAGCAAGGCAGTCAATGAAAAACTGTTTTTT
>NA|TRBJ1-1|TRBV25-1|NA
CASSDPYSVAEAFF
TGTGCCAGCAGTGACCCCTACAGCGTAGCGGAAGCTTTCTTT
>TRBD2|TRBJ2-3|TRBV10-2|NA
CASSALAGDTQYF
TGCGCCAGCAGTGCTCTAGCGGGAGATACGCAGTATTTT
>NA|TRBJ1-1|TRBV14|once
CASSRAWVLNTEAFF
TGTGCCAGCAGCCGAGCTTGGGTACTGAACACTGAAGCTTTCTTT
>NA|TRBJ1-2|TRBV10-3|NA
CAIRAGSQDGYTF
TGTGCCATCAGGGCAGGGAGTCAGGATGGCTACACCTTC
>NA|TRBJ1-1|TRBV28|once
CASSTGPPRNTEAFF
TGTGCCAGCAGTACAGGACCACCTAGGAACACTGAAGCTTTCTTT
>TRBD2|TRBJ2-7|TRBV4-2|NA
CASSQDLGGSSPYEQYF
TGTGCCAGCAGCCAAGATCTAGGCGGGAGTAGCCCCTACGAGCAGTACTTC
>TRBD2|TRBJ2-2|TRBV10-3|NA
CAIRGGLASGELFF
TGTGCCATCAGAGGGGGACTAGCGAGCGGGGAGCTGTTTTTT
>NA|TRBJ2-7|TRBV5-1|NA
CASSWGGRGYEQYF
TGCGCCAGCAGCTGGGGCGGCAGGGGATACGAGCAGTACTTC
>NA|TRBJ1-2|TRBV28|NA
CASSFLGGGYTF
TGTGCCAGCAGTTTCCTGGGAGGAGGCTACACCTTC
>TRBD1|TRBJ2-5|TRBV18|NA
CASSPGQGSVQETQYF
TGTGCCAGCTCACCGGGACAGGGATCAGTCCAAGAGACCCAGTACTTC
>NA|TRBJ1-1|TRBV14|NA
CASSQVGLGTEAFF
TGTGCCAGCAGCCAAGTGGGCCTCGGCACTGAAGCTTTCTTT
>NA|TRBJ2-7|TRBV13|NA
CASSPLWGSTYEQYF
TGTGCCAGCAGCCCTCTATGGGGGTCCACCTACGAGCAGTACTTC
>NA|TRBJ2-3|TRBV7-8|NA
CASSLIVGGKNTQYF
TGTGCCAGCAGCTTAATCGTGGGAGGTAAAAATACGCAGTATTTT
>TRBD2|TRBJ2-5|TRBV5-4|NA
CASGRTKGSAGVEETQYF
TGTGCCAGCGGACGGACTAAAGGGTCTGCGGGAGTTGAAGAGACCCAGTACTTC